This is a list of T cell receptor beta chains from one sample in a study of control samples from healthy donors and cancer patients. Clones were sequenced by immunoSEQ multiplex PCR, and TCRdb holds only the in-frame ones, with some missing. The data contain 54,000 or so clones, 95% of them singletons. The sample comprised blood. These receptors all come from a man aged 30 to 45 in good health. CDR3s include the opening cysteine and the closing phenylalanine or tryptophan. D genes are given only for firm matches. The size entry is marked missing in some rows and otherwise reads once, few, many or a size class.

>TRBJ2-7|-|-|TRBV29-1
TGCAGCGTTGTTGGCTACGAGCAGTACTTC
CSVVGYEQYF
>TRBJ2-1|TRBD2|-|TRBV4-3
TGCGCCAGCAGCCAAGAAGTAGCGGGCTCCTACAATGAGCAGTTCTTC
CASSQEVAGSYNEQFF
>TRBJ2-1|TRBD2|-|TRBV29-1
TGCAGCGCCTCCGGGACTAGCGGCTCCTACAATGAGCAGTTCTTC
CSASGTSGSYNEQFF
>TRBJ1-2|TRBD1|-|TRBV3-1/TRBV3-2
TGTGCCAGCAGCCACCGGACAGGCGATGGCTACACCTTC
CASSHRTGDGYTF
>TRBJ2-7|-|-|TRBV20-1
TGCAGTGCTAGCCCCGTTGGCGAGCAGTACTTC
CSASPVGEQYF
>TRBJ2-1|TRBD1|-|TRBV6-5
TGTGCCAGCGACGATAGGGACAGGGGGTTCAATGAGCAGTTCTTC
CASDDRDRGFNEQFF
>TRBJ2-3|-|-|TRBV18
TGTGCCAGCTCACCACCAGGGTATACGCAGTATTTT
CASSPPGYTQYF
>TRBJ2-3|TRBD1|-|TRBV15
TGTGCCACCCGTCTAGGGGGCCAGGATACGCAGTATTTT
CATRLGGQDTQYF
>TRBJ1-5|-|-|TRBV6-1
TGTGCCAGCAGTGACGGGACACATAGCAATCAGCCCCAGCATTTT
CASSDGTHSNQPQHF
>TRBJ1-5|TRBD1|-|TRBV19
TGTGCCAGTAGTGCAGGGACAGGGCCACAGCCCCAGCATTTT
CASSAGTGPQPQHF
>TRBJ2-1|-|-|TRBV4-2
TGTGCCAGCAGCCAAGAGACCAGGGGAGTCTACAATGAGCAGTTCTTC
CASSQETRGVYNEQFF
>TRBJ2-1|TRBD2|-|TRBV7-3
TGTGCCAGCACCGACTTAGGGACTAGCGGGAGTCATGAGCAGTTCTTC
CASTDLGTSGSHEQFF
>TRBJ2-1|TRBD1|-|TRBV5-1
TGCGCCAGCAGCAGAGGACAGGAAGGGACCTACAATGAGCAGTTCTTC
CASSRGQEGTYNEQFF
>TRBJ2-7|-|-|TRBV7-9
TGTGCCAGCGGCGGGATCGAGCAGTACTTC
CASGGIEQYF
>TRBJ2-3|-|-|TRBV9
TGTGCCAGCAGCGCGATAAACTCAGACCGGGAGATCACAGATACGCAGTATTTT
CASSAINSDREITDTQYF
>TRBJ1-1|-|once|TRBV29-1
TGCAGCGTTGAAGAGGATACAGGTAACACTGAAGCTTTCTTT
CSVEEDTGNTEAFF
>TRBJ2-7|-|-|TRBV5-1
TGCGCCAGCAGCTTGACCTCCTACGAGCAGTACTTC
CASSLTSYEQYF
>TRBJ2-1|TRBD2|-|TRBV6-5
TGTGCCAGCAGTCACATCCTCGGACTAGCAAATGAGCAGTTCTTC
CASSHILGLANEQFF
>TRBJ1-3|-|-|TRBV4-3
TGCGCCAGCAGCTCCTCAGAAGGGGGAACCGGAAACACCATATATTTT
CASSSSEGGTGNTIYF
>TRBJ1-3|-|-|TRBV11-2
TGTGCCAGCAGCTTAGGGCCGGGCCTCTCTGGAAACACCATATATTTT
CASSLGPGLSGNTIYF
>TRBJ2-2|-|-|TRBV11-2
TGTGCCAGCAGCCAAAACAGGGACGGGGAGCTGTTTTTT
CASSQNRDGELFF
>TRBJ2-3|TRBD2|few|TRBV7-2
TGTGCCAGCAGCTTAGGCGGGAGAAGCACAGATACGCAGTATTTT
CASSLGGRSTDTQYF
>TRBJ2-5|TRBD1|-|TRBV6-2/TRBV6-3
TGTGCCAGCAGTCACAGGGGTCCCGAGACCCAGTACTTC
CASSHRGPETQYF
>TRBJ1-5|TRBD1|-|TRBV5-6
TGTGCCAGCAGCTTTGGACAGGGAGAGGTGCAGCCCCAGCATTTT
CASSFGQGEVQPQHF
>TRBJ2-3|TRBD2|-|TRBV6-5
TGTGCCAGCAGTCACGGGAGGGCGGCAGATACGCAGTATTTT
CASSHGRAADTQYF
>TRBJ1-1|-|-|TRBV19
TGTGCCAGTAAAAGTTGGCAGAGTGGGATGAACACTGAAGCTTTCTTT
CASKSWQSGMNTEAFF
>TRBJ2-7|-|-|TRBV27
TGTGCCAGCAGAGTGTCGGAGGAGGCCATCTACGAGCAGTACTTC
CASRVSEEAIYEQYF
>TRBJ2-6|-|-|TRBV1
TGCACCAGCAGCCGGTGTCGTTTGTGCCAAAGTCGGGCCAACGTCCTGACTTTC
CTSSRCRLCQSRANVLTF
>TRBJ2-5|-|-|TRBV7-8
TGTGCCAGCAGCCGAGGACTACTCGAAGAGACCCAGTACTTC
CASSRGLLEETQYF
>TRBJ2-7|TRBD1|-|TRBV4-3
TGCGCCAGCAGCCAAGGACAGGGGTCCTACGAGCAGTACTTC
CASSQGQGSYEQYF
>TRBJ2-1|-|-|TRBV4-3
TGCGCCAGCAGCCAAAAGACAGGCCCCAGCTCCTACAATGAGCAGTTCTTC
CASSQKTGPSSYNEQFF
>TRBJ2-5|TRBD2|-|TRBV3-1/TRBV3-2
TGTGCCAGCAGCCAGCTCCGGGAGGAGGGCCGAAGTATAGAGACCCAGTACTTC
CASSQLREEGRSIETQYF
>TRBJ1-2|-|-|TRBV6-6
TGTGCCAGCAGGTCACGAGTGGATTTCTATGGCTACACCTTC
CASRSRVDFYGYTF
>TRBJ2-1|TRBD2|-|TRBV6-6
TGTGCCAGCAGTTACGGGACTAGTGTTCCGTTCTTC
CASSYGTSVPFF
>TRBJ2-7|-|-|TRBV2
TGTGCCAGCAGTGACCCAGGGGCCGAGCAGTACTTC
CASSDPGAEQYF
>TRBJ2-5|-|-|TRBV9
TGTGCCAGCAGCACGCCCGGTAGCGGCGAGACCCAGTACTTC
CASSTPGSGETQYF
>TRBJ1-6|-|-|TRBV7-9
TGTGCCAGCAGCCCTGCGGGTGGCGAGACTAGGAATTCACCCCTCCACTTT
CASSPAGGETRNSPLHF
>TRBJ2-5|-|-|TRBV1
TGCACCAGCTCCCGGGACCAAGAGACCCAGTACTTC
CTSSRDQETQYF
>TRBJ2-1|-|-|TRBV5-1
TGCGCCAGCAGCTTAACGAATGAGCAGTTCTTC
CASSLTNEQFF
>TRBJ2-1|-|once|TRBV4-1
TGCGCCAGCACCGCACTAGGGGAGGGGGTTTACAATGAGCAGTTCTTC
CASTALGEGVYNEQFF
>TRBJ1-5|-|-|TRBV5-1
TGCGCCAGCAGCTTGGCGGGGGGACAGCCCCAGCATTTT
CASSLAGGQPQHF
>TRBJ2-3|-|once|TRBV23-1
TGCGCCAGCAGTCAATCACACAGGAGCACAGATACGCAGTATTTT
CASSQSHRSTDTQYF
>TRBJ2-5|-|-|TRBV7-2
TGTGCCAGCAGCTTAGTATCGGAGGAGACCCAGTACTTC
CASSLVSEETQYF
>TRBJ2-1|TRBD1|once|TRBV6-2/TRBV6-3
TGTGCCAGCAGCACAGGGGAAAGCAATGAGCAGTTCTTC
CASSTGESNEQFF
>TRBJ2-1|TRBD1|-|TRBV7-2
TGTGCCAGCAGCTTAGTGGGACAGGGGGCTGATGAGCAGTTCTTC
CASSLVGQGADEQFF
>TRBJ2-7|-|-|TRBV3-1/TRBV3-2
TGTGCCAGCAGCCAAGATCATCAGGGGTTATACTCCTACGAGCAGTACTTC
CASSQDHQGLYSYEQYF
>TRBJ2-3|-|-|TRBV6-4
TGTGCCAGCAGTGACTCTAGCGGAGCAGATACGCAGTATTTT
CASSDSSGADTQYF
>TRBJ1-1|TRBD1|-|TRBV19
TGTGCCAGTAGTATAGGGAAAACAGGGGCGATGCCCTTGAACACTGAAGCTTTCTTT
CASSIGKTGAMPLNTEAFF
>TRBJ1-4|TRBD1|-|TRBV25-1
TGTGCCAGCAGTGAAACTACAGGGGCTAATGAAAAACTGTTTTTT
CASSETTGANEKLFF
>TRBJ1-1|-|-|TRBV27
TGTGCCAGCAGTTTCGGGCCGAACACTGAAGCTTTCTTT
CASSFGPNTEAFF
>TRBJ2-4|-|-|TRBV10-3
TGTGCCATCAGTGAATCCGGAACCAAAAACATTCAGTACTTC
CAISESGTKNIQYF
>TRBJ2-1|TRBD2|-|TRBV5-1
TGCGCCAGCAGCTGGACTAGCGGGAGCGGGAATGAGCAGTTCTTC
CASSWTSGSGNEQFF
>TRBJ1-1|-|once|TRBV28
TGTGCCAGCAGTTTACTTGGAGAGAACACTGAAGCTTTCTTT
CASSLLGENTEAFF
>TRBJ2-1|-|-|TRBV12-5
TGTGCTAGTGCTGCAACGGTTTACAATGAGCAGTTCTTC
CASAATVYNEQFF
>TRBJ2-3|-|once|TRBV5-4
TGTGCCAGCAGCTTGGCAGCGGGCTTTAAGAGCACAGATACGCAGTATTTT
CASSLAAGFKSTDTQYF
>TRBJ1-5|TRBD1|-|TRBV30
TGTGCCTGGAGTATCAACCCAGGGGGAAATCAGCCCCAGCATTTT
CAWSINPGGNQPQHF
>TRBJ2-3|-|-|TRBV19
TGTGCCAGTAGTACCCAAACGGGAGCTCCAAGCACAGATACGCAGTATTTT
CASSTQTGAPSTDTQYF
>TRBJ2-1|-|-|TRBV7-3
TGTGCCAGCGGGTTAGTGGGACGGTGGAATGAGCAGTTCTTC
CASGLVGRWNEQFF